These T cell receptor beta chains were read from a single sample in a study of blood T cell repertoires in COVID-19. TCRdb's copy holds only in-frame clones and misses some; the assay was immunoSEQ multiplex PCR. The sample contains roughly 240,000 clones, 86% of which appear only once. Sequenced material: PBMCs or T cells enriched from blood (not recorded which). These receptors were obtained from a woman aged 45 to 65 who had recovered from COVID-19. The CDR3 runs from the conserved cysteine through the conserved F or W. Clone size is shown for a subset of rows, as once, few, many or a class of expanded clone.

cdr3_aa: CASTAGANEKLFF
v_call: TRBV6-5
clone_size: few
j_call: TRBJ1-4

cdr3_aa: CASTPGQTSYEQYF
v_call: TRBV9
clone_size: .
j_call: TRBJ2-7

cdr3_aa: CASSLASGSTDTQYF
v_call: TRBV11-2
clone_size: .
j_call: TRBJ2-3

cdr3_aa: CASSPRTSGIRETQYF
v_call: TRBV18
clone_size: .
j_call: TRBJ2-5

cdr3_aa: CASSLASSGKGVLRSPLHF
v_call: TRBV27
clone_size: .
j_call: TRBJ1-6

cdr3_aa: CASSLFTGSSYEQYF
v_call: TRBV28
clone_size: .
j_call: TRBJ2-7

cdr3_aa: CASSPSGLAGGLDTDTQYF
v_call: TRBV27
clone_size: .
j_call: TRBJ2-3

cdr3_aa: CASSFPSGMNEQFF
v_call: TRBV28
clone_size: few
j_call: TRBJ2-1

cdr3_aa: CASSQWGENTEAFF
v_call: TRBV3-1/TRBV3-2
clone_size: .
j_call: TRBJ1-1

cdr3_aa: CATSRAPNEIGELFF
v_call: TRBV15
clone_size: .
j_call: TRBJ2-2

cdr3_aa: CSAAGANVLTF
v_call: TRBV20-1
clone_size: .
j_call: TRBJ2-6

cdr3_aa: CASSQDRTSSGNTIYF
v_call: TRBV4-3
clone_size: .
j_call: TRBJ1-3

cdr3_aa: CASSVTSFNEQFF
v_call: TRBV9
clone_size: .
j_call: TRBJ2-1

cdr3_aa: CASSPLGAADYNEQFF
v_call: TRBV9
clone_size: .
j_call: TRBJ2-1

cdr3_aa: CASSVAPGEGQPQHF
v_call: TRBV9
clone_size: .
j_call: TRBJ1-5

cdr3_aa: CASSLDSYYNEQFF
v_call: TRBV5-1
clone_size: .
j_call: TRBJ2-1

cdr3_aa: CASSLAVVSARREYEQYF
v_call: TRBV7-8
clone_size: .
j_call: TRBJ2-7

cdr3_aa: CASSFEQPQHF
v_call: TRBV28
clone_size: .
j_call: TRBJ1-5

cdr3_aa: CASSKLPNGSSGNTIYF
v_call: TRBV7-6
clone_size: .
j_call: TRBJ1-3

cdr3_aa: CASSAGAAGNTIYF
v_call: TRBV9
clone_size: .
j_call: TRBJ1-3

cdr3_aa: CASSEGGLSGNTIYF
v_call: TRBV2
clone_size: .
j_call: TRBJ1-3

cdr3_aa: CASSTRQRHSGNTIYF
v_call: TRBV19
clone_size: .
j_call: TRBJ1-3

cdr3_aa: CASKPQGAGNTIYF
v_call: TRBV7-6
clone_size: .
j_call: TRBJ1-3

cdr3_aa: CASSQAGTVPSAKNIQYF
v_call: TRBV4-1
clone_size: .
j_call: TRBJ2-4

cdr3_aa: CASSQAKTDTQYF
v_call: TRBV4-3
clone_size: .
j_call: TRBJ2-3

cdr3_aa: CASSREPGYLNYGYTF
v_call: TRBV4-1
clone_size: .
j_call: TRBJ1-2

cdr3_aa: CASSSADRGREQYF
v_call: TRBV28
clone_size: .
j_call: TRBJ2-7

cdr3_aa: CASSLNIYNEQFF
v_call: TRBV5-4
clone_size: .
j_call: TRBJ2-1

cdr3_aa: CASSLGRALNEKLFF
v_call: TRBV3-1/TRBV3-2
clone_size: .
j_call: TRBJ1-4

cdr3_aa: CASSFPSSYEQYF
v_call: TRBV27
clone_size: .
j_call: TRBJ2-7

cdr3_aa: CARSLAPKNTEAFF
v_call: TRBV5-3
clone_size: .
j_call: TRBJ1-1

cdr3_aa: CASSLGRGQKAEAFF
v_call: TRBV7-2
clone_size: .
j_call: TRBJ1-1

cdr3_aa: CAISWTSGGQETQYF
v_call: TRBV10-3
clone_size: .
j_call: TRBJ2-5

cdr3_aa: CASSWRGGRGETQYF
v_call: TRBV7-2
clone_size: .
j_call: TRBJ2-5

cdr3_aa: CASSLGTARGNEQFF
v_call: TRBV5-5
clone_size: .
j_call: TRBJ2-1

cdr3_aa: CASSLLLGGLAGRNQETQYF
v_call: TRBV7-8
clone_size: .
j_call: TRBJ2-5

cdr3_aa: CASSQPGPNYNSPLHF
v_call: TRBV4-2
clone_size: .
j_call: TRBJ1-6

cdr3_aa: CASSPAQGTGQPQHF
v_call: TRBV28
clone_size: .
j_call: TRBJ1-5

cdr3_aa: CASTLQGERGYTF
v_call: TRBV5-1
clone_size: .
j_call: TRBJ1-2

cdr3_aa: CASSPNSGNTIYF
v_call: TRBV6-4
clone_size: .
j_call: TRBJ1-3

cdr3_aa: CASSLTGGPYEQYF
v_call: TRBV5-1
clone_size: .
j_call: TRBJ2-7

cdr3_aa: CASQAGDTQYF
v_call: TRBV6-5
clone_size: .
j_call: TRBJ2-3

cdr3_aa: CASGPADRNTDTQYF
v_call: TRBV12-5
clone_size: once
j_call: TRBJ2-3

cdr3_aa: CASSSYQPQHF
v_call: TRBV28
clone_size: few
j_call: TRBJ1-5

cdr3_aa: CASSKQGKDYGYTF
v_call: TRBV6-2/TRBV6-3
clone_size: .
j_call: TRBJ1-2

cdr3_aa: CASSLQGVRSEKLFF
v_call: TRBV4-2
clone_size: few
j_call: TRBJ1-4

cdr3_aa: CASSPTPPGEAFF
v_call: TRBV28
clone_size: .
j_call: TRBJ1-1